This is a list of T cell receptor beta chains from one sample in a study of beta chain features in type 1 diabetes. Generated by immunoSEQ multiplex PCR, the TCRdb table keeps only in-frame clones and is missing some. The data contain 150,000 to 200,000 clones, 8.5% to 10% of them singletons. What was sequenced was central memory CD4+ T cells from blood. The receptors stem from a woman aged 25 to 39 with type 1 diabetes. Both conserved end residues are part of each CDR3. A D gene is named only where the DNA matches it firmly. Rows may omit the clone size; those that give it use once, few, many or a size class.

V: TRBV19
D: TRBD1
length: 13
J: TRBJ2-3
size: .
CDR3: CATSGGFTDTQYF
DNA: TGTGCCACCTCAGGGGGTTTCACAGATACGCAGTATTTT

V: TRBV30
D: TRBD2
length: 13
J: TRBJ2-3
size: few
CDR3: CAWSVRGGDTQYF
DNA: TGTGCCTGGAGTGTACGGGGGGGAGATACGCAGTATTTT

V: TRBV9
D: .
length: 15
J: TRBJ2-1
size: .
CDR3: CASSVVAATYNEQFF
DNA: TGTGCCAGCAGCGTAGTGGCGGCGACCTACAATGAGCAGTTCTTC

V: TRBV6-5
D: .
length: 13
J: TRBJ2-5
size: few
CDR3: CASRDSQQETQYF
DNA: TGTGCCAGCAGGGACTCGCAACAAGAGACCCAGTACTTC

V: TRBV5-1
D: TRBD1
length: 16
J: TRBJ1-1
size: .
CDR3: CASSFPPGTEVSEAFF
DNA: TGCGCCAGCAGTTTTCCACCCGGGACAGAAGTTTCAGAAGCTTTCTTT

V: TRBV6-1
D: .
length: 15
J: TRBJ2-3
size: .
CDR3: CASSEWTGSTDTQYF
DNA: TGTGCCAGCAGTGAATGGACTGGAAGCACAGATACGCAGTATTTT

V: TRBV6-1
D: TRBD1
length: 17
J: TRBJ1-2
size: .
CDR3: CASCAGGSSSSLSGYTF
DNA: TGTGCCAGCTGTGCAGGGGGCTCCAGTTCCTCTCTTAGCGGCTACACCTTC

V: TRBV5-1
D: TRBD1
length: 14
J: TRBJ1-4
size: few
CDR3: CASSWTGPGEKLFF
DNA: TGCGCCAGCAGCTGGACAGGTCCGGGAGAAAAACTGTTTTTT

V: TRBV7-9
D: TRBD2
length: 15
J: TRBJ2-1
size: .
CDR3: CASSLILAGYNEQFF
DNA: TGTGCCAGCAGCTTAATTCTAGCGGGTTACAATGAGCAGTTCTTC

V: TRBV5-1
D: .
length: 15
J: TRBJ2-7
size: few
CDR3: CASSQGQGGTHEQYF
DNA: TGCGCCAGCAGCCAGGGGCAGGGGGGAACCCACGAGCAGTACTTC

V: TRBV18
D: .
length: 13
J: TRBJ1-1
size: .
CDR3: CASSPSGGTEAFF
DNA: TGTGCCAGCTCACCAAGCGGGGGCACTGAAGCTTTCTTT

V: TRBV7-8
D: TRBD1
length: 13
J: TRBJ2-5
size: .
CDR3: CASSYRGGETQYF
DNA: TGTGCCAGCAGCTACAGGGGTGGAGAGACCCAGTACTTC

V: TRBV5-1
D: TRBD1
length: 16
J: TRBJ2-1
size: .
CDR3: CASSLGGTAAYNEQFF
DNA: TGCGCCAGCAGCTTGGGAGGGACAGCCGCCTACAATGAGCAGTTCTTC

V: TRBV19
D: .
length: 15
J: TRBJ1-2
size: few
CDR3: CASSMREGRNYGYTF
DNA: TGTGCCAGTAGTATGCGGGAGGGTCGAAATTATGGCTACACCTTC

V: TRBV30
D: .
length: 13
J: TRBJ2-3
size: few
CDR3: CAWKFGRADTQYF
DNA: TGTGCCTGGAAATTTGGGAGAGCAGATACGCAGTATTTT

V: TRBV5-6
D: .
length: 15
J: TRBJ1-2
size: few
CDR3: CASSLPAGDNYGYTF
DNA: TGTGCCAGCAGCTTGCCCGCAGGGGACAACTATGGCTACACCTTC

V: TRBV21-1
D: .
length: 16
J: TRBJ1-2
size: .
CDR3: CASSKTVTEGHNGYTF
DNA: TGTGCCAGCAGCAAAACCGTGACAGAAGGGCACAATGGCTACACCTTC

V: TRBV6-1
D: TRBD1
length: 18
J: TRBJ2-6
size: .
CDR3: CASSEVGTAFSGANVLTF
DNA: TGTGCCAGCAGTGAAGTAGGGACAGCGTTCTCTGGGGCCAACGTCCTGACTTTC

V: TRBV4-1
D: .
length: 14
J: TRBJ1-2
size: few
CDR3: CASSQEEQGYGYTF
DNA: TGCGCCAGCAGCCAAGAGGAACAGGGTTATGGCTACACCTTC

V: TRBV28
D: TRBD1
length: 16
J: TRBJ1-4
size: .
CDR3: CASSLLPGQGNEKLFF
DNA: TGTGCCAGCAGTTTACTACCGGGACAGGGGAATGAAAAACTGTTTTTT

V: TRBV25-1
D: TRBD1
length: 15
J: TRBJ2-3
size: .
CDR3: CASSEFQGAGDTQYF
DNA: TGTGCCAGCAGTGAATTCCAGGGGGCTGGGGATACGCAGTATTTT

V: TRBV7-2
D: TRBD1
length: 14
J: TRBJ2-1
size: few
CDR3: CASSLAGQDNEQFF
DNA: TGTGCCAGCAGCTTAGCGGGACAGGACAATGAGCAGTTCTTC

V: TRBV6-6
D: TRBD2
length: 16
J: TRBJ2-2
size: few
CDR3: CASSKGRGGDTGELFF
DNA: TGTGCCAGCAGTAAGGGTCGGGGGGGCGACACCGGGGAGCTGTTTTTT

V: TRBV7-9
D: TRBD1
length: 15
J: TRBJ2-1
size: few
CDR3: CASSFLTGLSNEQFF
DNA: TGTGCCAGCAGCTTCTTGACAGGGCTCTCCAATGAGCAGTTCTTC

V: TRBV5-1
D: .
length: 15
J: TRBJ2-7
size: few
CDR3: CASSLGSGLLGEQYF
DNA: TGCGCCAGCAGCTTGGGTAGCGGCCTTCTCGGCGAGCAGTACTTC

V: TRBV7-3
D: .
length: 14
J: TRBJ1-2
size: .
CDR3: CASSATALDYGYTF
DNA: TGTGCCAGCAGCGCGACAGCCCTCGACTATGGCTACACCTTC

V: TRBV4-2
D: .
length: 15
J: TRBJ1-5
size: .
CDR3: CASSQDRQVHQPQHF
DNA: TGTGCCAGCAGCCAAGATCGCCAGGTACATCAGCCCCAGCATTTT

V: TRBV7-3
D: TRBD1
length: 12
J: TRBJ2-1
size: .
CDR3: CASRDQGDEQFF
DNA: TGTGCCAGCAGGGATCAGGGGGATGAGCAGTTCTTC

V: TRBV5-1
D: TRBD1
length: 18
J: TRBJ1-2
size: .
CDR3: CASSLHIPGTGGTYGYTF
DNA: TGCGCCAGCAGCCTTCATATCCCCGGGACAGGGGGGACCTATGGCTACACCTTC

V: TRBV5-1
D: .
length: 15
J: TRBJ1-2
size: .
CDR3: CASSWGPRGAYGYTF
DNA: TGCGCCAGCAGCTGGGGGCCAAGAGGGGCCTATGGCTACACCTTC

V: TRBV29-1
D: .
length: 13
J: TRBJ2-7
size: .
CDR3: CSVEGGAFGEQYF
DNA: TGCAGCGTTGAGGGCGGGGCGTTCGGCGAGCAGTACTTC

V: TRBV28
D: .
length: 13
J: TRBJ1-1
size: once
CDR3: CASSRQAATEAFF
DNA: TGTGCCAGCAGTCGACAGGCAGCCACTGAAGCTTTCTTT

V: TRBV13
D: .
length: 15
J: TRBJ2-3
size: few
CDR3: CASSERFSGVDTQYF
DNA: TGTGCCAGCAGCGAGCGATTTAGCGGAGTTGATACGCAGTATTTT

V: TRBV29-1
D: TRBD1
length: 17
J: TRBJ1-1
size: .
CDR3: CSALPGQGVLLNTEAFF
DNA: TGCAGCGCACTACCGGGACAGGGGGTTTTACTGAACACTGAAGCTTTCTTT

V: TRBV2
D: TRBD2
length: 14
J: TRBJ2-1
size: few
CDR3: CASTGTSGNNEQFF
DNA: TGTGCCAGCACCGGGACTAGCGGTAACAATGAGCAGTTCTTC

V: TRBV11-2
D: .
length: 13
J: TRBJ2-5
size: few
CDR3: CASSLILGETQYF
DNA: TGTGCCAGCAGCTTAATACTCGGGGAGACCCAGTACTTC

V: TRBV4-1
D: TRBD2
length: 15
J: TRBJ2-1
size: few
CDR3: CASSPGLAEDNEQFF
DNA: TGCGCCAGCAGCCCAGGACTAGCGGAAGACAATGAGCAGTTCTTC

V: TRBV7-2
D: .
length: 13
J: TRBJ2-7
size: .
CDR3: CASSLGAQGEQYF
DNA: TGTGCCAGCAGCTTAGGGGCCCAGGGCGAGCAGTACTTC

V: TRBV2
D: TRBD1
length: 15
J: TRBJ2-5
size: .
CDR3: CASRRTGVPQETQYF
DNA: TGTGCCAGCAGACGGACAGGGGTGCCCCAAGAGACCCAGTACTTC

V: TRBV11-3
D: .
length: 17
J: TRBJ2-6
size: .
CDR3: CASSLVGGLSGANVLTF
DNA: TGTGCCAGCAGCTTAGTTGGGGGACTGAGCGGGGCCAACGTCCTGACTTTC

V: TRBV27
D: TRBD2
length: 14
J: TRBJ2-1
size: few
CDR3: CASRLLAGDNEQFF
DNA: TGTGCCAGCAGGCTACTAGCGGGAGACAATGAGCAGTTCTTC

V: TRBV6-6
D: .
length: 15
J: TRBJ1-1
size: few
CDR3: CASRHRAGENTEAFF
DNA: TGTGCCAGCAGACACAGGGCCGGGGAGAACACTGAAGCTTTCTTT

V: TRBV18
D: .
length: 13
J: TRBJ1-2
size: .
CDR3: CASSPGAGNGYTF
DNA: TGTGCCAGCTCACCAGGCGCAGGGAATGGCTACACCTTC

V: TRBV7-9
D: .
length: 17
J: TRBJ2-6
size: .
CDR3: CASSSDGWYSGANVLTF
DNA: TGTGCCAGCAGCTCCGATGGCTGGTACTCTGGGGCCAACGTCCTGACTTTC

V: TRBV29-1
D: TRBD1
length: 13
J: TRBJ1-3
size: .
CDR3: CSVTGGIGNTIYF
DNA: TGCAGCGTCACAGGGGGAATTGGAAACACCATATATTTT

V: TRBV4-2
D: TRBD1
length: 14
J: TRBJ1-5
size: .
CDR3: CASSQGDRDQPQHF
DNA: TGTGCCAGCAGCCAAGGGGACAGGGATCAGCCCCAGCATTTT

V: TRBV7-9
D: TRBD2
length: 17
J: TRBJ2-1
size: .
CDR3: CASSLHRGLAGLDEQFF
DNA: TGTGCCAGCAGCTTACACCGCGGACTAGCGGGATTGGATGAGCAGTTCTTC

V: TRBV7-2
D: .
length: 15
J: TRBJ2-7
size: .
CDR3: CASSQAAATPYEQYF
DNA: TGTGCCAGCAGCCAAGCGGCAGCGACACCCTACGAGCAGTACTTC

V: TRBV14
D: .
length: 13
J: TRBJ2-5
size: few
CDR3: CASSQSRRETQYF
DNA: TGTGCCAGCAGCCAAAGTCGGCGGGAGACCCAGTACTTC

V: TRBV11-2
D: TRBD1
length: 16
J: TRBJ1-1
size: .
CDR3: CASSFHPGQGATEAFF
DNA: TGTGCCAGCAGCTTCCATCCGGGACAGGGGGCCACTGAAGCTTTCTTT

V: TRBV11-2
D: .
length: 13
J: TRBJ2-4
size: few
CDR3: CASSLAGRNIQYF
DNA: TGTGCCAGCAGCTTAGCAGGTCGAAACATTCAGTACTTC

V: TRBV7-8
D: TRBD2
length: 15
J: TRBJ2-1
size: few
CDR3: CASRLAGVSYNEQFF
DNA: TGTGCCAGCAGGTTAGCGGGAGTGTCCTACAATGAGCAGTTCTTC

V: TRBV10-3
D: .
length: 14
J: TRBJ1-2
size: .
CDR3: CAIRTGATIGGYTF
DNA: TGTGCCATCAGGACGGGAGCGACCATTGGTGGCTACACCTTC

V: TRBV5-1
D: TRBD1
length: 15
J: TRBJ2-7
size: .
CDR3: CASSLAAGQGFEQYF
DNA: TGCGCCAGCAGCTTGGCCGCAGGACAGGGGTTCGAGCAGTACTTC

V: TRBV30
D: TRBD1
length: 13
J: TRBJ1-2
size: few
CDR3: CAWSGQGAGGYTF
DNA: TGTGCCTGGAGTGGGCAGGGGGCTGGAGGCTACACCTTC

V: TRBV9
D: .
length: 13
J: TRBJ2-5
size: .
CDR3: CASSRTVQETQYF
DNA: TGTGCCAGCAGCAGGACAGTACAAGAGACCCAGTACTTC

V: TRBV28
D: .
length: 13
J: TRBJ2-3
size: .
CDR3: CASRESGTDTQYF
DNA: TGTGCCAGCAGAGAAAGCGGCACAGATACGCAGTATTTT